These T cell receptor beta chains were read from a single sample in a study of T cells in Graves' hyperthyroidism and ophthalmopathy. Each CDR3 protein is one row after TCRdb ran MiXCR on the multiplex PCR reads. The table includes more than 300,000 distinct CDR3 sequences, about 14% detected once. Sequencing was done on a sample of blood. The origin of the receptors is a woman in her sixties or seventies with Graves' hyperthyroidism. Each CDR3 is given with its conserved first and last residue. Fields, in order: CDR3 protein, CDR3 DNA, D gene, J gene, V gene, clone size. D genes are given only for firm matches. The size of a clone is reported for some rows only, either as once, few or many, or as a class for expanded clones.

CDR3 protein: CASSFNSPRDEQYF
CDR3 DNA: TGTGCCAGCAGTTTTAACAGTCCAAGGGACGAGCAGTACTTC
D gene: NA
J gene: TRBJ2-7
V gene: TRBV12-3/TRBV12-4
clone size: few

CDR3 protein: CSARDVTSGRDETQYF
CDR3 DNA: TGCAGTGCTAGAGATGTAACTAGCGGGAGGGACGAGACCCAGTACTTC
D gene: TRBD2
J gene: TRBJ2-5
V gene: TRBV20-1
clone size: many

CDR3 protein: CAAGLGADSPLHF
CDR3 DNA: TGTGCCGCCGGTCTGGGGGCTGATTCACCCCTCCACTTT
D gene: NA
J gene: TRBJ1-6
V gene: TRBV2
clone size: many

CDR3 protein: CASSLGARYNEQFF
CDR3 DNA: TGTGCCAGCAGTTTAGGGGCCAGATACAATGAGCAGTTCTTC
D gene: NA
J gene: TRBJ2-1
V gene: TRBV12-3/TRBV12-4
clone size: few

CDR3 protein: CASSDAGRGYGYTF
CDR3 DNA: TGTGCCAGCAGCGACGCGGGGCGTGGCTATGGCTACACCTTC
D gene: NA
J gene: TRBJ1-2
V gene: TRBV5-4
clone size: few

CDR3 protein: CASSQEGVNTEAFF
CDR3 DNA: TGCGCCAGCAGCCAAGAGGGGGTGAACACTGAAGCTTTCTTT
D gene: NA
J gene: TRBJ1-1
V gene: TRBV4-3
clone size: once

CDR3 protein: CASSMGLAGGPWTDTQYF
CDR3 DNA: TGTGCCAGTAGTATGGGGCTAGCGGGAGGGCCGTGGACAGATACGCAGTATTTT
D gene: TRBD2
J gene: TRBJ2-3
V gene: TRBV19
clone size: NA

CDR3 protein: CSASIRANGKLFF
CDR3 DNA: TGCAGTGCTAGTATACGCGCTAATGGAAAACTGTTTTTT
D gene: NA
J gene: TRBJ1-4
V gene: TRBV20-1
clone size: NA

CDR3 protein: CSAETGGAAKNIQYF
CDR3 DNA: TGCAGTGCTGAAACAGGGGGCGCTGCCAAAAACATTCAGTACTTC
D gene: TRBD1
J gene: TRBJ2-4
V gene: TRBV20-1
clone size: NA

CDR3 protein: CAISEGLANHNEQFF
CDR3 DNA: TGTGCCATCAGTGAGGGTCTAGCGAACCACAATGAGCAGTTCTTC
D gene: NA
J gene: TRBJ2-1
V gene: TRBV10-3
clone size: many

CDR3 protein: CAWSTAPRSVDIQYF
CDR3 DNA: TGTGCCTGGAGTACTGCCCCTCGATCCGTAGACATTCAGTACTTC
D gene: NA
J gene: TRBJ2-4
V gene: TRBV30
clone size: many

CDR3 protein: CASSQGTSVEQFF
CDR3 DNA: TGTGCCAGCAGCCAGGGGACTAGCGTTGAGCAGTTCTTC
D gene: TRBD2
J gene: TRBJ2-1
V gene: TRBV7-9
clone size: NA

CDR3 protein: CASSSGTGPTDTQYF
CDR3 DNA: TGCGCCAGCAGCTCCGGGACAGGTCCCACAGATACGCAGTATTTT
D gene: TRBD1
J gene: TRBJ2-3
V gene: TRBV5-1
clone size: NA

CDR3 protein: CASSRGNRVLGDEQFF
CDR3 DNA: TGTGCCAGTAGTAGAGGGAACAGGGTATTAGGCGATGAGCAGTTCTTC
D gene: NA
J gene: TRBJ2-1
V gene: TRBV19
clone size: many

CDR3 protein: CATSENLAGRTDTQYF
CDR3 DNA: TGTGCCACCAGTGAAAATCTAGCGGGTCGCACAGATACGCAGTATTTT
D gene: TRBD2
J gene: TRBJ2-3
V gene: TRBV24-1
clone size: few

CDR3 protein: CAISEDGVMEKLFF
CDR3 DNA: TGTGCCATCAGTGAGGACGGAGTAATGGAAAAACTGTTTTTT
D gene: NA
J gene: TRBJ1-4
V gene: TRBV10-3
clone size: NA

CDR3 protein: CASSSPGQGPTEAFF
CDR3 DNA: TGTGCCAGCAGTTCTCCGGGACAGGGGCCCACTGAAGCTTTCTTT
D gene: TRBD1
J gene: TRBJ1-1
V gene: TRBV12-3/TRBV12-4
clone size: NA

CDR3 protein: CASRLTGNEKLFF
CDR3 DNA: TGTGCCAGCAGACTAACAGGGAACGAAAAACTGTTTTTT
D gene: NA
J gene: TRBJ1-4
V gene: TRBV28
clone size: many

CDR3 protein: CAISVADRGSYEQYF
CDR3 DNA: TGTGCCATCAGTGTCGCGGACAGGGGGTCCTACGAGCAGTACTTC
D gene: TRBD1
J gene: TRBJ2-7
V gene: TRBV10-3
clone size: NA

CDR3 protein: CSAQGGTQYF
CDR3 DNA: TGCAGTGCCCAGGGGGGGACCCAGTACTTC
D gene: NA
J gene: TRBJ2-5
V gene: TRBV20-1
clone size: NA

CDR3 protein: CAIRPSGTGIRTNYGYTF
CDR3 DNA: TGTGCCATCCGACCTTCCGGGACAGGGATCAGAACTAACTATGGCTACACCTTC
D gene: TRBD1
J gene: TRBJ1-2
V gene: TRBV28
clone size: many

CDR3 protein: CASSALTRGGEQFF
CDR3 DNA: TGCGCCAGCAGTGCGTTAACCCGAGGGGGCGAGCAGTTCTTC
D gene: TRBD1
J gene: TRBJ2-1
V gene: TRBV10-2
clone size: NA

CDR3 protein: CAISESAGFSGELFF
CDR3 DNA: TGTGCCATCAGTGAGTCAGCTGGGTTTTCCGGGGAGCTGTTTTTT
D gene: NA
J gene: TRBJ2-2
V gene: TRBV10-3
clone size: few

CDR3 protein: CASSLGLADQETQYF
CDR3 DNA: TGCGCCAGCAGCCTCGGACTAGCGGACCAAGAGACCCAGTACTTC
D gene: TRBD2
J gene: TRBJ2-5
V gene: TRBV5-1
clone size: many

CDR3 protein: CSARNPGQGNTGELFF
CDR3 DNA: TGCAGTGCTAGAAACCCGGGACAGGGGAACACCGGGGAGCTGTTTTTT
D gene: TRBD1
J gene: TRBJ2-2
V gene: TRBV20-1
clone size: many

CDR3 protein: CASSLRGLAGDTQYF
CDR3 DNA: TGTGCCAGCAGCTTAAGAGGGTTAGCGGGAGATACGCAGTATTTT
D gene: TRBD2
J gene: TRBJ2-3
V gene: TRBV7-3
clone size: many

CDR3 protein: CASSLGSGGSYNEQFF
CDR3 DNA: TGCGCCAGCAGCTTGGGCAGTGGGGGGTCCTACAATGAGCAGTTCTTC
D gene: NA
J gene: TRBJ2-1
V gene: TRBV5-1
clone size: NA

CDR3 protein: CSARTGTAATGQYF
CDR3 DNA: TGCAGTGCGCGGACAGGGACAGCTGCTACGGGGCAGTACTTC
D gene: TRBD1
J gene: TRBJ2-7
V gene: TRBV20-1
clone size: few

CDR3 protein: CASSDSGRKFF
CDR3 DNA: TGTGCCAGCAGCGATAGCGGGAGGAAGTTCTTC
D gene: TRBD2
J gene: TRBJ2-1
V gene: TRBV12-3/TRBV12-4
clone size: many

CDR3 protein: CSARTGSPLDEQYF
CDR3 DNA: TGCAGTGCTAGAACGGGGTCCCCCCTGGACGAGCAGTACTTC
D gene: NA
J gene: TRBJ2-7
V gene: TRBV20-1
clone size: many

CDR3 protein: CASSFPGPRSYEQYF
CDR3 DNA: TGTGCCAGCAGCTTCCCGGGACCCCGCTCCTACGAGCAGTACTTC
D gene: NA
J gene: TRBJ2-7
V gene: TRBV5-8
clone size: NA

CDR3 protein: CASSDRGHMGGYTF
CDR3 DNA: TGTGCCAGCAGTGACAGGGGGCATATGGGTGGCTACACCTTC
D gene: TRBD1
J gene: TRBJ1-2
V gene: TRBV6-1
clone size: many

CDR3 protein: CASSVTGFSEQYF
CDR3 DNA: TGTGCCAGCAGCGTTACAGGGTTCAGCGAGCAGTACTTC
D gene: NA
J gene: TRBJ2-7
V gene: TRBV11-3
clone size: many

CDR3 protein: CAWSSGMNTEAFF
CDR3 DNA: TGTGCCTGGAGTTCAGGGATGAACACTGAAGCTTTCTTT
D gene: NA
J gene: TRBJ1-1
V gene: TRBV30
clone size: many

CDR3 protein: CASRDTSRGTGELFF
CDR3 DNA: TGTGCCAGCAGGGACACTTCTCGGGGCACCGGGGAGCTGTTTTTT
D gene: NA
J gene: TRBJ2-2
V gene: TRBV12-3/TRBV12-4
clone size: many

CDR3 protein: CASSLPTGMNSPLHF
CDR3 DNA: TGCGCCAGCAGCTTACCGACAGGGATGAATTCACCCCTCCACTTT
D gene: TRBD1
J gene: TRBJ1-6
V gene: TRBV5-1
clone size: NA

CDR3 protein: CASSGPLTGAQNTEAFF
CDR3 DNA: TGTGCCAGCAGCGGTCCCTTGACAGGGGCACAGAACACTGAAGCTTTCTTT
D gene: TRBD1
J gene: TRBJ1-1
V gene: TRBV7-9
clone size: NA

CDR3 protein: CANRTPGQQETQYF
CDR3 DNA: TGTGCCAACAGAACCCCGGGACAACAAGAGACCCAGTACTTC
D gene: NA
J gene: TRBJ2-5
V gene: TRBV6-2/TRBV6-3
clone size: many

CDR3 protein: CAWSRGRAYEQYF
CDR3 DNA: TGTGCCTGGAGTCGCGGGAGAGCCTACGAGCAGTACTTC
D gene: TRBD2
J gene: TRBJ2-7
V gene: TRBV30
clone size: many

CDR3 protein: CASSYAGTGNTIYF
CDR3 DNA: TGTGCCAGCAGCTACGCCGGGACGGGAAACACCATATATTTT
D gene: NA
J gene: TRBJ1-3
V gene: TRBV7-9
clone size: few

CDR3 protein: CASSPTQSYEQYF
CDR3 DNA: TGTGCCAGCTCACCTACACAGTCCTACGAGCAGTACTTC
D gene: NA
J gene: TRBJ2-7
V gene: TRBV18
clone size: few

CDR3 protein: CASSKPGLFEQYF
CDR3 DNA: TGTGCCAGCAGTAAGCCGGGACTGTTCGAGCAGTACTTC
D gene: NA
J gene: TRBJ2-7
V gene: TRBV27
clone size: NA

CDR3 protein: CASSFGPSGILETQYF
CDR3 DNA: TGTGCCAGCAGCTTCGGCCCTAGCGGGATTTTGGAGACCCAGTACTTC
D gene: TRBD2
J gene: TRBJ2-5
V gene: TRBV11-2
clone size: many

CDR3 protein: CATSDLGRTDTQYF
CDR3 DNA: TGTGCCACCAGTGATTTAGGCCGCACAGATACGCAGTATTTT
D gene: NA
J gene: TRBJ2-3
V gene: TRBV24-1
clone size: few

CDR3 protein: CASSDYRDRRWYGYTF
CDR3 DNA: TGTGCCAGCAGTGATTATAGAGACAGGCGTTGGTATGGCTACACCTTC
D gene: NA
J gene: TRBJ1-2
V gene: TRBV6-1
clone size: NA

CDR3 protein: CASSRTSGSSEQYF
CDR3 DNA: TGTGCCAGCAGTCGGACTAGCGGGAGTTCCGAGCAGTACTTC
D gene: TRBD2
J gene: TRBJ2-7
V gene: TRBV6-2/TRBV6-3
clone size: NA

CDR3 protein: CASSLGLAVLYEQFF
CDR3 DNA: TGTGCCAGCAGTTTAGGACTAGCGGTATTATATGAGCAGTTCTTC
D gene: TRBD2
J gene: TRBJ2-1
V gene: TRBV12-3/TRBV12-4
clone size: few

CDR3 protein: CASSPLQRSKETQYF
CDR3 DNA: TGTGCCAGCAGCCCCCTCCAGAGGTCGAAGGAGACCCAGTACTTC
D gene: NA
J gene: TRBJ2-5
V gene: TRBV11-2
clone size: many